This TCR beta chain was identified during a study of blood T cell repertoires in COVID-19. Study in general: In each case, the material was cDNA or gDNA derived from T cells, B-cell-depleted T cells, or PBMCs.

Using immunoSEQ multiplex PCR, the repertoire was profiled, and TCRdb retains in-frame clones only, with some absent. Here the sample spans about 170,000 clones, about 90% being singletons. The Seattle patients joined while their infection was active and were tracked longitudinally afterward. This clone occurred once. Unmatched junction bases numbered 8, after V lost 0 bases and J lost 7 bases. Germline assignment: CDR1 MNHNY and CDR2 SVGAGI (reference sequence). The CDR3 loop spans 16 amino acids. The J gene is TRBJ2-1, the V gene TRBV6-6, with 8 bases matching TRBD1. Material for sequencing was peripheral blood. The receptor's source is a man aged 25 to 40 with COVID-19, enrolled during active disease. The CDR3 DNA sequence: TGTGCCAGCAGTTACTCACGACAGGGGCCTGGAAATGAGCAGTTCTTC. This encodes CASSYSRQGPGNEQFF.